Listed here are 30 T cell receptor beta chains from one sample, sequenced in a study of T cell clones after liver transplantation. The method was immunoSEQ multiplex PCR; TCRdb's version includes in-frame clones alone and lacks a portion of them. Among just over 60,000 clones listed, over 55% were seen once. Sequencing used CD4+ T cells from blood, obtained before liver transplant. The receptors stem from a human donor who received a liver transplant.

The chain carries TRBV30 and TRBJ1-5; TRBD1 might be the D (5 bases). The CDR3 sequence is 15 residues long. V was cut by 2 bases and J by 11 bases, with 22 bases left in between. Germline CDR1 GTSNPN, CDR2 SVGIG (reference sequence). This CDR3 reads CAWSTPGRGFEAQHF. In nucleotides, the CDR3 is TGTGCCTGGAGTACCCCGGGGAGGGGCTTCGAAGCCCAGCATTTT.

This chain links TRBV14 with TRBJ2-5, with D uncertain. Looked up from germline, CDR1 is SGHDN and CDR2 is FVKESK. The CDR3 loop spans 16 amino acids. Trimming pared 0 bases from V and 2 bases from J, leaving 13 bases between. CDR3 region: CASSQDFGLRQETQYF. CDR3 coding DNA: TGTGCCAGCAGCCAAGATTTCGGGTTACGACAAGAGACCCAGTACTTC.

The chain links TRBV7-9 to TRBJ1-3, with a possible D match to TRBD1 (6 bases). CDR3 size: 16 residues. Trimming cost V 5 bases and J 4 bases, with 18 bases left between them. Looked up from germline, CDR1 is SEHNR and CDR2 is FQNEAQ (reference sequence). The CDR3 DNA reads TGTGCCAGCAGCCCTAGTGGGGGCGCGAGGGGAAACACCATATATTTT. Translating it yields CASSPSGGARGNTIYF.

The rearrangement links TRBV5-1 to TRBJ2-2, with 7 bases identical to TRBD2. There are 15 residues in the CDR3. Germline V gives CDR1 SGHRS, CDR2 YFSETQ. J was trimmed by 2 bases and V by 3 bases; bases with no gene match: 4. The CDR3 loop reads CASSSGLPNTGELFF. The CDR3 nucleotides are TGCGCCAGCAGCTCGGGACTACCTAACACCGGGGAGCTGTTTTTT.

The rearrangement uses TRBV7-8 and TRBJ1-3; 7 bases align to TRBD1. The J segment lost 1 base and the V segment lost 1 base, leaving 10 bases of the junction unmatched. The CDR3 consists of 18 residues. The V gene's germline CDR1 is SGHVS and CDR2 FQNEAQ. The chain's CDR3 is CASSLEGAGGPSGNTIYF. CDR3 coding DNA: TGTGCCAGCAGCTTAGAGGGGGCAGGGGGGCCTTCTGGAAACACCATATATTTT.

The DNA for the CDR3 is TGTGCCAGCTCAGCCGACAGGGCAGAAGGTGAAGCTTTCTTT. Translated, it gives CASSADRAEGEAFF. V is TRBV18 and J is TRBJ1-1, with TRBD1 identical over 7 bases. Germline CDR1 is KGHSH and CDR2 is LQKENI. The length of the CDR3 is 14 residues. With 5 bases clipped from V and 7 bases from J, the junction kept 10 bases outside the gene matches. Drawing the rest from reference TRBV18 and TRBJ1-1, the complete variable domain is NAGVMQNPRHLVRRRGQEARLRCSPMKGHSHVYWYRQLPEEGLKFMVYLQKENIIDESGMPKERFSAEFPKEGPSILRIQQVVRGDSAAYFCASSADRAEGEAFFGQGTRLTVV.

DNA of the CDR3: TGTGCCAGCAGCTTACAGGGAAACTATGGCTACACCTTC. Encoded protein: CASSLQGNYGYTF. The chain employs TRBV5-6 and TRBJ1-2; D may be TRBD1 (6 bases). CDR1 and CDR2 (germline): SGHDT, YYEEEE. The germline V and J ends were trimmed by 2 bases and 2 bases, with 7 bases remaining between them. The CDR3 has 13 amino acids.

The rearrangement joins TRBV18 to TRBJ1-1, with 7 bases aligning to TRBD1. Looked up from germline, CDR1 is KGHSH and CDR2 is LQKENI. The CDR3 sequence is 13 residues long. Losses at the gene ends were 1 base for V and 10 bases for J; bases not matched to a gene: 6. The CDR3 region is CASSPQGAGRAFF. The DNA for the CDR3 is TGTGCCAGCTCACCACAGGGGGCGGGAAGAGCTTTCTTT.

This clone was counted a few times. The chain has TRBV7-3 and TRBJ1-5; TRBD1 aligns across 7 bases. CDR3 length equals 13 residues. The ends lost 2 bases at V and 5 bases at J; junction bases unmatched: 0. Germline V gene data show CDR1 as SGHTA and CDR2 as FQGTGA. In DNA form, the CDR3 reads TGTGCCAGCAGCTTAGACAGGGATCAGCCCCAGCATTTT. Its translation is CASSLDRDQPQHF.

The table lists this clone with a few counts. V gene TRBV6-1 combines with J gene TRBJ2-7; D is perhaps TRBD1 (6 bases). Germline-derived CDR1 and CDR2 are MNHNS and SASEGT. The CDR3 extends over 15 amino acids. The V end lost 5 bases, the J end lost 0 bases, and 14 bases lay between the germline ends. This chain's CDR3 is CASSLQGFFSYEQYF. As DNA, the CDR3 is TGTGCCAGCAGTCTCCAGGGGTTTTTCTCCTACGAGCAGTACTTC.

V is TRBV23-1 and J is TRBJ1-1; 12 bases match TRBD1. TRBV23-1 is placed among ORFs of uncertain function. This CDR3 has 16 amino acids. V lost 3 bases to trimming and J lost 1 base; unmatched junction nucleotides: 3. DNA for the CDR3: TGCGCCAGCAGTCAGGGGACAGGGGGCCGGAACACTGAAGCTTTCTTT. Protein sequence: CASSQGTGGRNTEAFF.

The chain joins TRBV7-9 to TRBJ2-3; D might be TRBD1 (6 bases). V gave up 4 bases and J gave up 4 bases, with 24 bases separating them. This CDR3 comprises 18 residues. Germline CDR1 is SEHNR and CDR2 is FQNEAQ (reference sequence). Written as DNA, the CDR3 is TGTGCCAGCAGCTCGTGGAAACAGGGACGTGAAGAAGCAGATACGCAGTATTTT. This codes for CASSSWKQGREEADTQYF. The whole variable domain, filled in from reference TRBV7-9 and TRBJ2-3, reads DTGVSQNPRHKITKRGQNVTFRCDPISEHNRLYWYRQTLGQGPEFLTYFQNEAQLEKSRLLSDRFSAERPKGSFSTLEIQRTEQGDSAMYLCASSSWKQGREEADTQYFGPGTRLTVL.

In DNA, the CDR3 is TGTGCCTGGAGTGTATTGCAGCGGGGGGCCCTCGGGCAGACCCAGTACTTC. Translated, it gives CAWSVLQRGALGQTQYF. The gene calls are TRBV30 and TRBJ2-5; 9 nucleotides align to TRBD2. Germline CDR1 reads GTSNPN; CDR2 reads SVGIG (reference sequence). V lost 0 bases, J lost 6 bases, and 14 bases stayed unmatched. This CDR3 spans 17 amino acids.

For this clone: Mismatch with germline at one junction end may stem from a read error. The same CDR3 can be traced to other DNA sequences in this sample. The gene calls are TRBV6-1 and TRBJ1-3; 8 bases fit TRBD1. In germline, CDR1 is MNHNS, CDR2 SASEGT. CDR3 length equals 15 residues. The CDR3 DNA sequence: TGTGCCAGCAGCGAAGCAGGGGGCGGTGGAAACACCATATATTTT. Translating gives CASSEAGGGGNTIYF.

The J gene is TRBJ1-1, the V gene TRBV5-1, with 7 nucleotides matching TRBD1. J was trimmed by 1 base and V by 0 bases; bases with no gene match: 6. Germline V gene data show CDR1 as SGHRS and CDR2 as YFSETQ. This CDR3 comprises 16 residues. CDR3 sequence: CASSLALQGKNTEAFF. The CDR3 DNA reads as TGCGCCAGCAGCTTGGCCCTACAGGGGAAGAACACTGAAGCTTTCTTT.

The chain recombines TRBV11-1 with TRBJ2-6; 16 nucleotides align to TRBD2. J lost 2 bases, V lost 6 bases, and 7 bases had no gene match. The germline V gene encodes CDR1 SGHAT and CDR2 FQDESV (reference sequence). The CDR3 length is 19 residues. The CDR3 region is CASSYSGLAGGTGANVLTF. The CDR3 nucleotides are TGTGCCAGCAGTTATTCGGGACTAGCGGGGGGGACTGGGGCCAACGTCCTGACTTTC.

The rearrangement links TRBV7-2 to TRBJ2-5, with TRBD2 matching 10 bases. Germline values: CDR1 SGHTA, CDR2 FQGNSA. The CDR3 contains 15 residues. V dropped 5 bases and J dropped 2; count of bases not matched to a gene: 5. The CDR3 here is CASSPQRGGQETQYF. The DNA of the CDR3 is TGTGCCAGCAGCCCCCAGCGGGGGGGACAAGAGACCCAGTACTTC.

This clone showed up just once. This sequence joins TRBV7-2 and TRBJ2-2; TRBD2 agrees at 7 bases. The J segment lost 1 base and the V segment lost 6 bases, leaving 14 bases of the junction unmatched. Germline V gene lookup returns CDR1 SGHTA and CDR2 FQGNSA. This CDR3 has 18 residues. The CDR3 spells CASSSPNGGTKNTGELFF. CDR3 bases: TGTGCCAGCAGTTCCCCAAACGGGGGGACCAAGAACACCGGGGAGCTGTTTTTT.

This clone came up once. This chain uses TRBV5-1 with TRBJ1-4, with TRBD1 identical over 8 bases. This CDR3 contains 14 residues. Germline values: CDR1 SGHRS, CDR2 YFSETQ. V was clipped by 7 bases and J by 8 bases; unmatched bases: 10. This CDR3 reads CASAKGQGLEKLFF. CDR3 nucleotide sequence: TGCGCCAGCGCCAAAGGACAGGGTTTGGAAAAACTGTTTTTT.

The CDR3 DNA reads TGTGCCAGCAGTTTAAAGTCTTTGGACAGGGGACCTCGTGAAAAACTGTTTTTT. Its translation is CASSLKSLDRGPREKLFF. The J gene is TRBJ1-4, the V gene TRBV27, with 9 nucleotides matching TRBD1. V dropped 2 bases and J dropped 7; count of bases not matched to a gene: 14. Germline loops: CDR1 MNHEY, CDR2 SMNVEV (reference sequence). The CDR3 covers 18 residues.

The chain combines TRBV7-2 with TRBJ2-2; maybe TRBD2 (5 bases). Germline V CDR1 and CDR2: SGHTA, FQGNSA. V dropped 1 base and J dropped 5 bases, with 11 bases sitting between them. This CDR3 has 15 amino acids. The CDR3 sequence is CASSLGGRRTGELFF. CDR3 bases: TGTGCCAGCAGCTTAGGAGGCCGGAGGACCGGGGAGCTGTTTTTT.

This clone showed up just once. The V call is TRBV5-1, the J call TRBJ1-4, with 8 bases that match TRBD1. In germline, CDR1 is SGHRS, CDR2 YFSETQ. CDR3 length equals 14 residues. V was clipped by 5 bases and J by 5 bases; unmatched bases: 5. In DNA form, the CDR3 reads TGCGCCAGCAGTGCGGACAGGGCGAATGAAAAACTGTTTTTT. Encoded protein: CASSADRANEKLFF. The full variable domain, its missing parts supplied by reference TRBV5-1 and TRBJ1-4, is KAGVTQTPRYLIKTRGQQVTLSCSPISGHRSVSWYQQTPGQGLQFLFEYFSETQRNKGNFPGRFSGRQFSNSRSEMNVSTLELGDSALYLCASSADRANEKLFFGSGTQLSVL.

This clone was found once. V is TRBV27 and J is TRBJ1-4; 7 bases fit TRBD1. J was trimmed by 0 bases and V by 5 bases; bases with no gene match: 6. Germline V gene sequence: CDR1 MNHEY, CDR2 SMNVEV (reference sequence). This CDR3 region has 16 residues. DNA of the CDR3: TGTGCCAGCAGTCTCGACAGGGCCCCAACTAATGAAAAACTGTTTTTT. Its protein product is CASSLDRAPTNEKLFF.

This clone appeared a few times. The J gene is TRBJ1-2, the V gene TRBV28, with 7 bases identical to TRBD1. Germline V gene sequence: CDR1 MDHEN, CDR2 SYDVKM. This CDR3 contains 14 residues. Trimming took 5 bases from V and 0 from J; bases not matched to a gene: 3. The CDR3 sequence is CASSRDSSNYGYTF. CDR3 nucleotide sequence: TGTGCCAGCAGTAGGGACAGCTCTAACTATGGCTACACCTTC.

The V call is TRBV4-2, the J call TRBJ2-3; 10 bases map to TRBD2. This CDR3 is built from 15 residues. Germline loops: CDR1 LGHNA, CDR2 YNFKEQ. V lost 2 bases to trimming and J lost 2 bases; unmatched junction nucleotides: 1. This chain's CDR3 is CASSQLAGATDTQYF. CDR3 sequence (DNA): TGTGCCAGCAGCCAACTAGCGGGGGCCACAGATACGCAGTATTTT.

In DNA form, the CDR3 reads TGCGCCAGCAGCTTAACCGGCAGGAATGAAAAACTGTTTTTT. It translates to CASSLTGRNEKLFF. J is TRBJ1-4 and V is TRBV5-1; D remains ambiguous. This CDR3 region has 14 residues. Germline CDR1 reads SGHRS; CDR2 reads YFSETQ. The V end lost 2 bases, the J end lost 5 bases, and 10 bases lay between the germline ends.

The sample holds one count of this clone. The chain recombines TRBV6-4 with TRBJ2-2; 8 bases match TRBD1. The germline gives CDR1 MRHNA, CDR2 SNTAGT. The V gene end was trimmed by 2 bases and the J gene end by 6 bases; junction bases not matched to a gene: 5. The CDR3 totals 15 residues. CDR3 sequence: CASSDQGQGAGELFF. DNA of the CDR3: TGTGCCAGCAGTGACCAAGGACAGGGAGCCGGGGAGCTGTTTTTT.

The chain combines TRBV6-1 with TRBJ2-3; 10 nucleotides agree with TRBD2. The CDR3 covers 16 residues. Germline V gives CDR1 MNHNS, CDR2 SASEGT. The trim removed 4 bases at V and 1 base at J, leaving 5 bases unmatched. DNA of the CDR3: TGTGCCAGCAGTGTCATAGCGGGGGGCCGCACAGATACGCAGTATTTT. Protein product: CASSVIAGGRTDTQYF.

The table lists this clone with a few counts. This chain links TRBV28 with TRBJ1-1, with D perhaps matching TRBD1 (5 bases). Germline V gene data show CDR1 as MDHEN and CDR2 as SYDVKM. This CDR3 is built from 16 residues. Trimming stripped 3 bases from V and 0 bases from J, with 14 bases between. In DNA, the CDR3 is TGTGCCAGCAGTTTTGCGCCGCAGGGAATGAACACTGAAGCTTTCTTT. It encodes CASSFAPQGMNTEAFF. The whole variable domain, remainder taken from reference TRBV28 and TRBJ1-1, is DVKVTQSSRYLVKRTGEKVFLECVQDMDHENMFWYRQDPGLGLRLIYFSYDVKMKEKGDIPEGYSVSREKKERFSLILESASTNQTSMYLCASSFAPQGMNTEAFFGQGTRLTVV.

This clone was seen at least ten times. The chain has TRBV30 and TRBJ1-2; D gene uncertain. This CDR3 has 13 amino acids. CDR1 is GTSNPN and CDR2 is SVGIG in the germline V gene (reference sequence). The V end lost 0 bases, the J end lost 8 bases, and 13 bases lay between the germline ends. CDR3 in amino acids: CAWSVQGGLGYTF. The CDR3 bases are TGTGCCTGGAGTGTACAAGGAGGGTTAGGCTACACCTTC.